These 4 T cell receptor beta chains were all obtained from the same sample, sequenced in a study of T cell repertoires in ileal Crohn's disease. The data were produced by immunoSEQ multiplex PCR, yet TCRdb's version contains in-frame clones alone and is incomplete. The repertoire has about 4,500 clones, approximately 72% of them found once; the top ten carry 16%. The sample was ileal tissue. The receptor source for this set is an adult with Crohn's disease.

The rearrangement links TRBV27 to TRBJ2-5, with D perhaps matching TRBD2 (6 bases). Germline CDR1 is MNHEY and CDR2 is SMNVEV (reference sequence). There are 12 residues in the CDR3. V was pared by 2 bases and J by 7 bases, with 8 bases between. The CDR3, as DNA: TGTGCCAGCAGTTTACCCGGGGGGACCCAGTACTTC. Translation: CASSLPGGTQYF.

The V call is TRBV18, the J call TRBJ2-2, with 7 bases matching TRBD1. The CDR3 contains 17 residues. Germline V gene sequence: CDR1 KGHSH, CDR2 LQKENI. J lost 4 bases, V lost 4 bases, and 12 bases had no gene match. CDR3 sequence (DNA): TGTGCCAGCTCACTGCTTTCTAGGGACAGCTTCACCGGGGAGCTGTTTTTT. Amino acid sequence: CASSLLSRDSFTGELFF.

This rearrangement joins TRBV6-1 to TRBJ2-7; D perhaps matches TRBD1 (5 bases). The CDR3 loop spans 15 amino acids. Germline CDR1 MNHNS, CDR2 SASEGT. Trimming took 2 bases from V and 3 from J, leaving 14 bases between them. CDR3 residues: CASSELYGQGYEQYF. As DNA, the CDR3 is TGTGCCAGCAGTGAATTATATGGTCAGGGCTACGAGCAGTACTTC.

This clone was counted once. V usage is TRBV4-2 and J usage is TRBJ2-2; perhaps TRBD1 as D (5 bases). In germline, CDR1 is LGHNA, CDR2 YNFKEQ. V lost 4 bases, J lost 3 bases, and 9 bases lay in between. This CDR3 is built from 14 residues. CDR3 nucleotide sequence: TGTGCCAGCAGCCTTACAGGTTACACCGGGGAGCTGTTTTTT. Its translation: CASSLTGYTGELFF.